What follows are 9 T cell receptor beta chains derived from one specimen sequenced in a study of blood T cell repertoires in COVID-19. Repertoires were generated with immunoSEQ multiplex PCR, while TCRdb's copy carries only in-frame clones and drops some. The sample lists roughly 200,000 clones, over 65% occurring once. The sample consisted of peripheral blood. These receptors were obtained from a person aged 70 to 85 with COVID-19, enrolled during active disease.

The chain couples TRBV14 to TRBJ2-3; tentative D call: TRBD1 (6 bases). CDR1 is SGHDN, CDR2 FVKESK, per germline. Trimming pared 11 bases from V and 6 bases from J, leaving 30 bases between. CDR3 size: 17 residues. The DNA for the CDR3 is TGTGCCCCCAAAGAAATAGCCGGGACACCCATCTTGGATACGCAGTATTTT. Encoded protein: CAPKEIAGTPILDTQYF.

This clone was seen a single time. J is TRBJ1-1 and V is TRBV5-4, with D possibly TRBD1 on 6 matching bases. There are 15 residues in the CDR3. V lost 4 bases to trimming and J lost 8 bases, with 21 bases between them. Germline V gene lookup returns CDR1 SGHNT and CDR2 YYREEE (reference sequence). The DNA for the CDR3 is TGTGCCAGCAGCGACTCCGGGACACCAGCTCTAGAAGCTTTCTTT. This sequence encodes CASSDSGTPALEAFF.

This chain connects TRBV7-2 to TRBJ2-1, with 14 bases that match TRBD2. CDR1 is SGHTA and CDR2 is FQGNSA in the germline V gene. The CDR3 covers 17 residues. V lost 1 base, J lost 7 bases, and 6 bases stayed unmatched. The CDR3 protein is CASSLVTSGRASNEQFF. CDR3 DNA: TGTGCCAGCAGCTTAGTGACTAGCGGGAGGGCCAGTAATGAGCAGTTCTTC.

CDR3 loop: CASRPTAGGTYEQYF. CDR3 DNA: TGTGCCAGCAGACCCACTGCAGGGGGTACCTACGAGCAGTACTTC. The V call is TRBV6-5, the J call TRBJ2-7, with 7 bases fitting TRBD1. Trimming removed 6 bases from V and 2 bases from J; junction bases left unmatched: 10. The V gene's germline CDR1 is MNHEY and CDR2 SVGAGI. This CDR3 comprises 15 residues.

The CDR3 nucleotides are TGTGCCAGCAGACAAAGATCGGGGGGCCGACCTTACGAGCAGTACTTC. Translating it yields CASRQRSGGRPYEQYF. The chain links TRBV27 to TRBJ2-7; D perhaps matches TRBD2 (7 bases). The CDR3 has 16 residues. Trimming left V 6 bases short and J 4 bases short, with 22 bases between. Germline CDR1 MNHEY, CDR2 SMNVEV (reference sequence).

The chain carries TRBV24-1 and TRBJ1-3; D gene ambiguous. This CDR3 is 15 amino acids long. V lost 3 bases, J lost 2 bases, and 10 bases lay in between. Germline CDR1 is KGHDR and CDR2 is SFDVKD. CDR3 sequence: CATSDGPVAGNTIYF. CDR3 DNA: TGTGCCACCAGTGATGGGCCGGTGGCTGGAAACACCATATATTTT.

CDR3 DNA: TGTGCCAGCAGCACTGGAGGGGAGACAGGGTTAACTGAAGCTTTCTTT. As protein: CASSTGGETGLTEAFF. This chain connects TRBV5-4 to TRBJ1-1; 7 bases fit TRBD1. Losses at the gene ends were 4 bases for V and 5 bases for J; bases not matched to a gene: 14. The CDR3 contains 16 residues. CDR1 SGHNT and CDR2 YYREEE come from the germline V gene (reference sequence).

The V and J genes are TRBV7-8 and TRBJ2-5; weak D call: TRBD1 (5 bases). The CDR3 spans 13 residues. Trimming took 5 bases from V and 7 from J, leaving 14 bases between them. The germline gives CDR1 SGHVS, CDR2 FQNEAQ. The CDR3: CASSTSREATQYF. The CDR3 nucleotides read TGTGCCAGCAGCACAAGCAGGGAAGCGACCCAGTACTTC.

The chain couples TRBV10-3 to TRBJ2-7; 10 bases are a match to TRBD2. After removal of 6 bases from V and 5 bases from J, the junction contained 7 bases not matched to a gene. The CDR3 totals 14 residues. Germline assignment: CDR1 ENHRY and CDR2 SYGVKD. CDR3 in amino acids: CAIRGLAGVDEQYF. CDR3 DNA: TGTGCCATCAGAGGGCTAGCGGGAGTGGACGAGCAGTACTTC.